The subject of this entry is one T cell receptor beta chain. Antigen unknown. These data are taken from a study of cytomegalovirus exposure and HLA in healthy donors. Across the whole study: The platform used for the 100 to 150 validation repertoires matched that of the roughly 700 first-cohort repertoires, a later analysis reported. Study-level points and caveats: With high specificity and sensitivity, the classifier reportedly diagnosed cytomegalovirus status. According to the study, some 160 TCR beta chains were cytomegalovirus-associated.

The repertoire was sequenced with immunoSEQ multiplex PCR; TCRdb's copy has only in-frame clones and lacks some. The table shows about 130,000 clones, with roughly 90% occurring only once. V lost 5 bases and J 11 bases, leaving 21 bases between the germline ends. Germline V gene data show CDR1 as SGHNT and CDR2 as YENEEA. The CDR3 totals 14 residues. The donors formed part of the 120-subject validation cohort, distinct from the approximately 670-subject first cohort. The origin of this receptor is a woman between 18 and 29 years old in good health and CMV-seronegative. The J gene is TRBJ1-1, the V gene TRBV11-3, with D possibly TRBD1 on 5 matching bases. Material for sequencing was PBMCs. This chain's CDR3 is CASSVIQGSARAFF. The CDR3 nucleotides read TGTGCCAGCAGCGTCATTCAGGGATCGGCGAGGGCTTTCTTT.